The rows below give T cell receptor beta chains drawn from one sample of a study of cytomegalovirus exposure and HLA in healthy donors. Sequenced by immunoSEQ multiplex PCR; TCRdb stores in-frame clones only, minus some. Among 150,000 to 200,000 clones listed, around 81% were seen once. Sequenced: PBMCs. These receptors were obtained from a man aged 25-40 years in good health and CMV-seropositive. Each CDR3 is given with its conserved first and last residue. A D gene is named only where the DNA matches it firmly. Size is omitted from some rows. Given values are once, few, many or a class for expanded clones.

d_call	v_call	clone_size	j_call	cdr3_aa	cdr3_nt
TRBD1	TRBV5-1	.	TRBJ2-6	CASSSFERGLVSGANVLTF	TGCGCCAGCAGCTCCTTTGAGAGGGGGCTCGTCTCTGGGGCCAACGTCCTGACTTTC
.	TRBV10-3	.	TRBJ2-1	CAISAYNEQFF	TGTGCCATCAGTGCTTACAATGAGCAGTTCTTC
TRBD2	TRBV11-3	.	TRBJ2-1	CASSFASGGLPVF	TGTGCCAGCAGCTTCGCCAGCGGGGGCCTCCCCGTCTTC
.	TRBV5-1	.	TRBJ1-6	CASSLAPRGGNSPLHF	TGCGCCAGCAGCTTGGCCCCTAGGGGAGGTAATTCACCCCTCCACTTT
TRBD1	TRBV2	few	TRBJ1-5	CASSWTGWDQPQHF	TGTGCCAGCAGTTGGACAGGGTGGGATCAGCCCCAGCATTTT
.	TRBV21-1	.	TRBJ2-3	CASSKGTSGPIVHTQYF	TGTGCCAGCAGCAAAGGGACTAGCGGGCCTATTGTGCATACGCAGTATTTT
.	TRBV7-2	.	TRBJ1-1	CASSLGAPGTEAFF	TGTGCCAGCAGCTTAGGAGCTCCTGGTACTGAAGCTTTCTTT
TRBD1	TRBV7-2	.	TRBJ1-1	CASSPTSGTGQAFF	TGTGCCAGCAGCCCAACCTCCGGGACAGGCCAAGCTTTCTTT
.	TRBV19	.	TRBJ1-4	CASTDRRNEKLFF	TGTGCCAGTACGGACAGAAGGAATGAAAAACTGTTTTTT
TRBD2	TRBV5-1	.	TRBJ2-5	CASSEGLAGGRQYF	TGCGCCAGCAGCGAGGGACTAGCGGGGGGCCGTCAGTACTTC
.	TRBV9	.	TRBJ1-1	CASSVQWRGTEAFF	TGTGCCAGCAGCGTTCAATGGCGCGGCACTGAAGCTTTCTTT
.	TRBV9	.	TRBJ1-5	CASSQGQYQPQHF	TGTGCCAGCAGCCAAGGACAGTATCAGCCCCAGCATTTT
TRBD1	TRBV6-1	.	TRBJ1-5	CASSVRGGGQPQHF	TGTGCCAGCAGTGTTCGAGGGGGCGGGCAGCCCCAGCATTTT
TRBD2	TRBV11-3	.	TRBJ2-3	CASSKPSGGGTDTQYF	TGTGCCAGCAGTAAGCCTAGCGGGGGGGGTACAGATACGCAGTATTTT
.	TRBV2	.	TRBJ2-2	CAARQVTNFGELFF	TGTGCCGCCCGTCAGGTTACGAACTTTGGGGAGCTGTTTTTT
.	TRBV5-4	once	TRBJ2-2	CASSLAGGPGELFF	TGTGCCAGCAGCTTGGCCGGAGGGCCCGGGGAGCTGTTTTTT
TRBD2	TRBV6-6	.	TRBJ2-5	CASSSSGGVYQETQYF	TGTGCCAGCAGTTCTAGCGGGGGGGTGTACCAAGAGACCCAGTACTTC
TRBD1	TRBV6-1	.	TRBJ2-7	CASATQGGIYEQYF	TGTGCCAGCGCCACCCAAGGGGGCATTTACGAGCAGTACTTC
.	TRBV27	.	TRBJ1-2	CASSAFSGWGYYGYTF	TGTGCCAGCAGTGCATTCTCCGGCTGGGGCTATTATGGCTACACCTTC
TRBD1	TRBV28	few	TRBJ2-7	CASRGTDFSYEQCF	TGTGCCAGCAGGGGGACAGACTTTTCCTACGAGCAGTGCTTC
.	TRBV18	.	TRBJ1-2	CASTEDSLYGYTF	TGTGCCAGCACCGAGGACAGCCTCTATGGCTACACCTTC
.	TRBV6-1	.	TRBJ2-5	CASSEEGGGPTQYF	TGTGCCAGCAGTGAAGAAGGGGGGGGGCCAACCCAGTACTTC
.	TRBV7-3	.	TRBJ2-2	CASSIEVERELFF	TGTGCCAGCAGTATAGAGGTAGAAAGGGAGCTGTTTTTT
.	TRBV4-3	.	TRBJ2-6	CASSHRASNVGNVLTF	TGCGCCAGCAGCCACCGTGCTAGCAATGTGGGCAACGTCCTGACTTTC
TRBD1	TRBV7-9	.	TRBJ2-7	CASSSNGQGGYEQYF	TGTGCCAGCAGCTCCAATGGACAGGGTGGGTACGAGCAGTACTTC
.	TRBV11-3	.	TRBJ2-3	CASSARRGDDTDTQYF	TGTGCCAGCAGCGCGCGCCGGGGAGACGACACAGATACGCAGTATTTT
TRBD2	TRBV6-1	.	TRBJ2-7	CATTYSGGFGDEQYF	TGTGCCACCACCTACAGCGGGGGGTTTGGGGACGAGCAGTACTTC
.	TRBV14	.	TRBJ2-1	CASSQVTTFYNEQFF	TGTGCCAGCAGCCAAGTGACTACGTTTTACAATGAGCAGTTCTTC
.	TRBV7-9	.	TRBJ2-5	CASSFGSGQETQYF	TGTGCCAGCAGCTTTGGATCAGGACAAGAGACCCAGTACTTC
.	TRBV4-3	.	TRBJ2-1	CASSLIRDRIYNEQFF	TGCGCCAGCAGCCTGATCCGCGACAGAATATACAATGAGCAGTTCTTC
.	TRBV18	once	TRBJ2-7	CASSEGHSYEQYF	TGTGCCAGCTCAGAGGGACATTCCTACGAGCAGTACTTC
TRBD1	TRBV6-5	.	TRBJ2-7	CATGQGPYEQYF	TGTGCCACCGGACAGGGACCCTACGAGCAGTACTTC
TRBD1	TRBV4-1	once	TRBJ1-5	CASSQVFLVQGAQPQHF	TGCGCCAGCAGCCAAGTATTCCTAGTGCAGGGGGCTCAGCCCCAGCATTTT
TRBD1	TRBV14	.	TRBJ2-7	CASSRGPGQGYEQYF	TGTGCCAGCAGCCGCGGTCCGGGACAGGGTTACGAGCAGTACTTC
TRBD1	TRBV7-9	once	TRBJ1-1	CASSVTGGNTEAFF	TGTGCCAGCAGCGTAACAGGGGGGAACACTGAAGCTTTCTTT
.	TRBV2	.	TRBJ2-5	CAISLMMAQETQYF	TGTGCCATTTCGTTGATGATGGCCCAAGAGACCCAGTACTTC
TRBD1	TRBV19	.	TRBJ1-2	CASSIDRGNGYTF	TGTGCCAGTAGTATCGACAGGGGAAATGGCTACACCTTC
TRBD1	TRBV27	once	TRBJ2-7	CASSPLDRDYEQYF	TGTGCCAGCAGTCCCCTGGACAGGGATTACGAGCAGTACTTC
.	TRBV7-9	many	TRBJ1-4	CASSLGFRGTNEKLFF	TGTGCCAGCAGCTTAGGGTTCAGGGGAACTAATGAAAAACTGTTTTTT
TRBD1	TRBV30	once	TRBJ1-6	CASEELGQGNSPLHF	TGTGCCTCCGAAGAATTGGGACAGGGCAATTCACCCCTCCACTTT
.	TRBV9	.	TRBJ1-1	CASSVGDINTEAFF	TGTGCCAGCAGCGTAGGGGACATAAACACTGAAGCTTTCTTT
.	TRBV7-9	.	TRBJ1-2	CASSSALLDYGYTF	TGTGCCAGCAGCTCTGCCCTACTCGACTATGGCTACACCTTC
TRBD2	TRBV7-3	.	TRBJ2-1	CASSFGLEYNEQFF	TGTGCCAGCAGCTTTGGACTAGAGTACAATGAGCAGTTCTTC
.	TRBV9	once	TRBJ1-1	CASSPQGLNTEAFF	TGTGCCAGCAGCCCCCAGGGATTGAACACTGAAGCTTTCTTT
.	TRBV5-1	.	TRBJ2-6	CASSADVAPSGANVLTF	TGCGCCAGCAGCGCGGATGTTGCCCCCTCTGGGGCCAACGTCCTGACTTTC
.	TRBV5-1	.	TRBJ2-5	CASRLGTVQETQYF	TGCGCCAGCAGATTAGGTACAGTCCAAGAGACCCAGTACTTC
TRBD2	TRBV10-3	many	TRBJ2-3	CAIRNTSGASTDTQYF	TGTGCCATCAGAAACACTAGCGGGGCTAGCACAGATACGCAGTATTTT
TRBD1	TRBV9	.	TRBJ2-7	CASSLGQGGTYEQYF	TGTGCCAGCAGCTTGGGACAGGGGGGGACCTACGAGCAGTACTTC
.	TRBV7-2	.	TRBJ1-2	CASSPDTNYGYTF	TGTGCCAGCAGCCCAGACACGAACTATGGCTACACCTTC
TRBD1	TRBV9	.	TRBJ1-1	CASSVGQGLLRMNTEAFF	TGTGCCAGCAGCGTAGGACAGGGGCTTTTACGTATGAACACTGAAGCTTTCTTT
.	TRBV6-5	.	TRBJ1-1	CASTIVGNTEAFF	TGTGCCAGCACGATCGTCGGGAACACTGAAGCTTTCTTT
TRBD1	TRBV2	.	TRBJ1-2	CASSGEGGTGVLLRDGYTF	TGTGCCAGCAGTGGAGAGGGAGGGACAGGGGTTCTCCTGAGGGATGGCTACACCTTC
.	TRBV27	.	TRBJ2-2	CASSPGNTGELFF	TGTGCCAGCAGTCCAGGGAACACCGGGGAGCTGTTTTTT
.	TRBV7-2	once	TRBJ2-5	CASSLSAEQETQYF	TGTGCCAGCAGCCTAAGTGCGGAACAAGAGACCCAGTACTTC
.	TRBV5-1	.	TRBJ2-7	CASSLNPSGVSYEQYF	TGCGCCAGCAGCTTGAATCCCAGTGGAGTCTCCTACGAGCAGTACTTC
.	TRBV9	.	TRBJ1-5	CASSSGVESVQPQHF	TGTGCCAGCAGCTCCGGGGTCGAATCAGTTCAGCCCCAGCATTTT
TRBD2	TRBV18	.	TRBJ2-3	CASSGTSGSDTQYF	TGTGCCAGCTCAGGGACTAGCGGGTCAGATACGCAGTATTTT